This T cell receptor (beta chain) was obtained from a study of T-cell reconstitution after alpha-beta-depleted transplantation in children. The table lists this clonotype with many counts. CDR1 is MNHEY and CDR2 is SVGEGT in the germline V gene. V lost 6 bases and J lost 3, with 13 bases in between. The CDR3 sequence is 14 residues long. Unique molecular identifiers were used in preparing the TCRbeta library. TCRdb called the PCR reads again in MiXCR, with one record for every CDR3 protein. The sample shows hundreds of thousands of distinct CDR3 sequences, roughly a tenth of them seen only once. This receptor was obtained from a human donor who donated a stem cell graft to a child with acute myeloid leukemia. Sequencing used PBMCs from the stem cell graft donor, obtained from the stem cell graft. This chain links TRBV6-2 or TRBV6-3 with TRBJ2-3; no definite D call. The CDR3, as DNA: TGTGCCAGCAGAAAACTGGTAGAAACAGATACGCAGTATTTT. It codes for CASRKLVETDTQYF.